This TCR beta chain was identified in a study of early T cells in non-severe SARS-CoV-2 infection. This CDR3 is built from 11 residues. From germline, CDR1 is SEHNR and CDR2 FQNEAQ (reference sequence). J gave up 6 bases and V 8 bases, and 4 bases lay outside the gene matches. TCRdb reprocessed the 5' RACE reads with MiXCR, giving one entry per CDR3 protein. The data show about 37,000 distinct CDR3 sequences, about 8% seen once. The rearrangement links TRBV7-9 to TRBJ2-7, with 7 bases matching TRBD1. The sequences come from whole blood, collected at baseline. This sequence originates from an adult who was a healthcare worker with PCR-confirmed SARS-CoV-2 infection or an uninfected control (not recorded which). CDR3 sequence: CASHRQGEQYF. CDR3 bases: TGTGCCAGCCACCGACAGGGCGAGCAGTACTTC. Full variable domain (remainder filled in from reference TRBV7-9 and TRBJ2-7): DTGVSQNPRHKITKRGQNVTFRCDPISEHNRLYWYRQTLGQGPEFLTYFQNEAQLEKSRLLSDRFSAERPKGSFSTLEIQRTEQGDSAMYLCASHRQGEQYFGPGTRLTVT.